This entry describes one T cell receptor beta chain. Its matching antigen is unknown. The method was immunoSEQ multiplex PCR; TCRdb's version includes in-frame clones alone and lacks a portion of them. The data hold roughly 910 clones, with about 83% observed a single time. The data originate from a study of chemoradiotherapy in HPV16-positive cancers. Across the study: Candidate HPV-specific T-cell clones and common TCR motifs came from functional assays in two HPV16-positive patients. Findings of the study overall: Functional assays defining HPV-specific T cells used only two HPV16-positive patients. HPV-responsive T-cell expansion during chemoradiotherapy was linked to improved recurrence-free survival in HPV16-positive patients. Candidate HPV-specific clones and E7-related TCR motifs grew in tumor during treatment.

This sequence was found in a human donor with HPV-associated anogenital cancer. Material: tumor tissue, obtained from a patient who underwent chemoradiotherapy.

The CDR3 is CASSLAGVSTEAFF. The DNA of the CDR3 is TGTGCCAGCAGCTTGGCCGGGGTAAGCACTGAAGCTTTCTTT. The rearrangement links TRBV5-6 to TRBJ1-1; D is ambiguous. Germline V gives CDR1 SGHDT, CDR2 YYEEEE. V dropped 0 bases and J dropped 4 bases, with 10 bases sitting between them. The CDR3 is 14 amino acids.